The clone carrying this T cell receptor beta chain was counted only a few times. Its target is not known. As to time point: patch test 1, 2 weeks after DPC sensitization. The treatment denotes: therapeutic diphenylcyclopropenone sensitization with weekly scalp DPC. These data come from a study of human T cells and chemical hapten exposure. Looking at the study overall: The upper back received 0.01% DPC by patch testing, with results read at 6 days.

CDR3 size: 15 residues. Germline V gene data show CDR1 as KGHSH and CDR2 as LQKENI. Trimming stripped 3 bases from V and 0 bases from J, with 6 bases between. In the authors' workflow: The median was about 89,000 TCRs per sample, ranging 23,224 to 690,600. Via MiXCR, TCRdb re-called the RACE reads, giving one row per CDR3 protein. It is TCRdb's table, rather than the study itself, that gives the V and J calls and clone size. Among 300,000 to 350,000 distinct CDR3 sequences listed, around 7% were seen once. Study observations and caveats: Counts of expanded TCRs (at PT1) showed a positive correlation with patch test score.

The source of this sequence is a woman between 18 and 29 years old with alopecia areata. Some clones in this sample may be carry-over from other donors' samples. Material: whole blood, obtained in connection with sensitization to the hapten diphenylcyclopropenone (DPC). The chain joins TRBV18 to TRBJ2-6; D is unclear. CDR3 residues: CASSPSHSGANVLTF. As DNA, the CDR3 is TGTGCCAGCTCACCCTCTCACTCTGGGGCCAACGTCCTGACTTTC.